Below, 31 T cell receptor beta chains from the same sample are listed, as sequenced in a study of vaccination and CD4 T cells after COVID-19. Noted time point: late sampling 161 to 241 days after vaccination in three convalescent patients. Treatment here: roughly 10-day PBMC culture with coronavirus spike peptide pools or control peptides (ViraFEST assay). For these TCRs, the target antigens are not known. The Oncomine TCR Beta short-read assay was what sequenced the DNA obtained from cultured CD4+ T cells. From the PCR reads, TCRdb called clonotypes with MiXCR, one entry per CDR3 protein. The repertoire holds 20,000 to 25,000 distinct CDR3 sequences, with 46% as singletons. The sequencing here drew on CD4+ T cells from blood, cultured in vitro, taken about 7 months after SARS-CoV-2 vaccination. The receptors originated from a human donor who had recovered from COVID-19.

This clonotype was counted only a few times. The rearrangement joins TRBV6-1 to TRBJ1-1; D gene uncertain. The CDR3 totals 13 residues. CDR1 and CDR2 (germline): MNHNS, SASEGT. Trimming took 6 bases from V and 11 from J, leaving 19 bases between them. CDR3 nucleotides: TGTGCCAGCAGGCTTGACAACTACGGTGTGGCTTTCTTT. Translation: CASRLDNYGVAFF.

This rearrangement joins TRBV6-5 to TRBJ2-7; TRBD2 matches at 8 bases. Unmatched junction bases numbered 6, after V lost 1 base and J lost 4 bases. Germline CDR1 MNHEY, CDR2 SVGAGI. The CDR3 is made up of 15 amino acids. CDR3 DNA sequence: TGTGCCAGCAGTTACTACTCCGGGGGGGCGTACGAGCAGTACTTC. Protein product: CASSYYSGGAYEQYF.

The V and J genes are TRBV20-1 and TRBJ2-3; D is perhaps TRBD2 (6 bases). CDR1 is DFQATT and CDR2 is SNEGSKA in the germline V gene (reference sequence). The germline V and J ends were trimmed by 1 base and 7 bases, with 15 bases remaining between them. The CDR3 contains 14 residues. CDR3 coding DNA: TGCAGTGCTAGAGGGCTAGCGACCCGGAATACGCAGTATTTT. Translation gives CSARGLATRNTQYF.

The V and J genes are TRBV10-3 and TRBJ2-1; TRBD1 matches 7 bases. CDR1 and CDR2 (germline): ENHRY, SYGVKD. J lost 6 bases, V lost 7 bases, and 9 bases had no gene match. The CDR3 length is 14 residues. CDR3 bases: TGTGCCATCACCCGAGGACAGGATGGCAATGAGCAGTTCTTC. Its translation is CAITRGQDGNEQFF.

The rearrangement joins TRBV4-1 to TRBJ1-5; D is ambiguous. The ends were cut back, 4 bases at V and 7 bases at J, with 14 bases in the middle. CDR3 size: 14 residues. CDR1 MGHRA and CDR2 YSYEKL come from the germline V gene. CDR3 DNA sequence: TGCGCCAGCAGCCGAGTGCATTCGGGCCAGCCCCAGCATTTT. Translated, it gives CASSRVHSGQPQHF.

This clonotype was seen a few times. V and J are TRBV7-9 and TRBJ1-6; TRBD1 aligns across 9 bases. Germline V gives CDR1 SEHNR, CDR2 FQNEAQ (reference sequence). The V segment lost 1 base and the J segment 6 bases; nucleotides outside the gene matches: 7. The CDR3 has 17 residues. The CDR3 DNA sequence: TGTGCCAGCAGCTTAGACGGCGGGACAGGGCTTAATTCACCCCTCCACTTT. Its protein is CASSLDGGTGLNSPLHF.

There are a few counts of this clonotype. The CDR3 loop reads CASSAGTSRLNEQFF. The CDR3 DNA reads as TGTGCCAGCAGCGCCGGGACTAGCCGTCTCAATGAGCAGTTCTTC. The gene calls are TRBV7-2 and TRBJ2-1, with TRBD2 matching over 9 bases. This CDR3 contains 15 residues. The trim removed 5 bases at V and 6 bases at J, leaving 8 bases unmatched. The germline gives CDR1 SGHTA, CDR2 FQGNSA.

V gene TRBV20-1 combines with J gene TRBJ2-7, with 9 nucleotides matching TRBD1. The CDR3 loop spans 15 amino acids. From germline, CDR1 is DFQATT and CDR2 SNEGSKA (reference sequence). The V segment lost 4 bases and the J segment 4 bases; nucleotides outside the gene matches: 11. The CDR3 coding sequence is TGCAGTGCTAAATACAGGGGGCAAGAGGGGTACGAGCAGTACTTC. Translated: CSAKYRGQEGYEQYF.

V is TRBV7-3 and J is TRBJ2-2, with D maybe TRBD1 (6 bases). The germline CDR1 and CDR2 sequences are SGHTA and FQGTGA. The V and J ends lost 4 bases and 2 bases respectively, with 11 bases between them. This CDR3 spans 15 amino acids. The CDR3 loop is CASSSTGTNTGELFF. The CDR3 nucleotides read TGTGCCAGCAGCTCGACCGGGACAAACACCGGGGAGCTGTTTTTT.

V and J are TRBV24-1 and TRBJ1-2; TRBD1 might be the D (5 bases). The germline gives CDR1 KGHDR, CDR2 SFDVKD. The CDR3 is 15 amino acids. Trimming stripped 7 bases from V and 2 bases from J, with 16 bases between. CDR3 in amino acids: CATSDAGRGNYGYTF. CDR3 bases: TGTGCCACCAGCGATGCCGGGAGGGGAAACTATGGCTACACCTTC.

This chain connects TRBV20-1 to TRBJ2-2, with D perhaps given as TRBD1 or TRBD2 (5 bases each). The V end was cut by 2 bases, the J end by 6 bases, with 16 bases between. Per the germline V gene, CDR1 is DFQATT and CDR2 is SNEGSKA (reference sequence). The CDR3 sequence is 15 residues long. CDR3 DNA sequence: TGCAGTGCTAGAAACAGGCATCATAGCGCCGGGGAGCTGTTTTTT. It specifies CSARNRHHSAGELFF.

The V and J genes are TRBV7-9 and TRBJ2-7; D gene unclear. CDR3 size: 15 residues. Germline assignment: CDR1 SEHNR and CDR2 FQNEAQ (reference sequence). Trimming took 5 bases from V and 0 from J, leaving 14 bases between them. Here the CDR3 reads CASSAADMFSYEQYF. CDR3 DNA: TGTGCCAGCAGCGCCGCAGATATGTTCTCCTACGAGCAGTACTTC.

The chain joins TRBV21-1 to TRBJ1-1; the D call TRBD1 from the table was never checked on the DNA. TRBV21-1 is marked as a pseudogene. The CDR3 contains 12 residues. The CDR3 is CASSQRGTEAFF. CDR3 in DNA: TGTGCCAGCAGCCAAAGAGGGACGGAAGCTTTCTTT.

Note on this clonotype: At one end the junction does not follow the germline gene, possibly because of a read error. The chain carries TRBV7-6 and TRBJ2-5; D is uncertain. This CDR3 contains 12 residues. The germline CDR1 and CDR2 sequences are SGHVS and FNYEAQ. As DNA, the CDR3 is TGTGCTAGCAGCAGAGTCGGGGAGACCCAGTACTTC. It yields the protein CASSRVGETQYF.

This clonotype was observed a handful of times. J is TRBJ1-5 and V is TRBV20-1, with no clear D. V dropped 3 bases and J dropped 4 bases, with 10 bases sitting between them. Looked up from germline, CDR1 is DFQATT and CDR2 is SNEGSKA (reference sequence). This CDR3 region has 13 residues. CDR3 sequence reads: CSASDNPNQPQHF. DNA for the CDR3: TGCAGTGCTAGCGACAATCCAAATCAGCCCCAGCATTTT.

The chain links TRBV11-2 to TRBJ2-1, with 8 nucleotides matching TRBD1. The CDR3 spans 16 residues. Germline V gene sequence: CDR1 SGHAT, CDR2 FQNNGV. Trimming removed 5 bases from V and 4 bases from J; junction bases left unmatched: 10. The CDR3 bases are TGTGCCAGCAGCCCCCGGACAGGGCAGGAATACAATGAGCAGTTCTTC. Translation: CASSPRTGQEYNEQFF.

This clonotype has more than one count but fewer than ten. CDR3 sequence (DNA): TGTGCCACCAGCAGAGCCCAGTGGGTTGGCTACACCTTC. Protein: CATSRAQWVGYTF. V gene TRBV15 combines with J gene TRBJ1-2; D gene ambiguous. V lost 1 base and J lost 7, with 10 bases in between. The CDR3 totals 13 residues. Germline V gene sequence: CDR1 LNHNV, CDR2 YYDKDF (reference sequence).

J is TRBJ2-3 and V is TRBV6-1, with 8 bases aligning to TRBD1. Germline V gene sequence: CDR1 MNHNS, CDR2 SASEGT. This CDR3 is 14 amino acids long. Trimming removed 6 bases from V and 1 base from J; junction bases left unmatched: 3. The CDR3 bases are TGTGCCAGCAGCATGGACAGGGGCACAGATACGCAGTATTTT. Translating gives CASSMDRGTDTQYF.

The chain combines TRBV7-6 with TRBJ2-5; D unresolved. With 1 base removed from V and 0 bases from J, the gap between germline ends came to 3 bases. There are 13 residues in the CDR3. CDR1 is SGHVS, CDR2 FNYEAQ, per germline. CDR3 nucleotides: TGTGCCAGCAGCTTAGGTTACCAAGAGACCCAGTACTTC. Its translation is CASSLGYQETQYF.

The chain uses TRBV20-1 and TRBJ1-1; no clear D. With 1 base removed from V and 3 bases from J, the gap between germline ends came to 9 bases. This CDR3 is 13 amino acids long. CDR1 DFQATT and CDR2 SNEGSKA come from the germline V gene (reference sequence). The CDR3 DNA is TGCAGTGCTAGAGGTCCGATGGACACTGAAGCTTTCTTT. It translates to CSARGPMDTEAFF.

This chain uses TRBV20-1 with TRBJ1-2, with a tentative D call TRBD1 (6 bases). The V gene's germline CDR1 is DFQATT and CDR2 SNEGSKA (reference sequence). V was trimmed by 4 bases and J by 4 bases, leaving 10 bases between them. The CDR3 runs to 12 residues. The CDR3 nucleotides read TGCAGTGCTACCAGGGGTGGCTATGGCTACACCTTC. Encoded protein: CSATRGGYGYTF.

This sequence joins TRBV20-1 and TRBJ2-1, with 7 positions matching TRBD1. The CDR3 sequence is 15 residues long. Germline assignment: CDR1 DFQATT and CDR2 SNEGSKA (reference sequence). Unmatched junction bases numbered 12, after V lost 5 bases and J lost 5 bases. The CDR3: CSAQGRRGRNNEQFF. The CDR3 nucleotides read TGCAGTGCTCAAGGGAGAAGGGGGCGCAACAATGAGCAGTTCTTC.

This clonotype turned up a few times. The CDR3 region is CSATGGGGNNQPQHF. The DNA for the CDR3 is TGCAGTGCCACCGGGGGTGGAGGCAACAATCAGCCCCAGCATTTT. This rearrangement joins TRBV20-1 to TRBJ1-5; tentatively, D is TRBD1 (5 bases). The CDR3 is made up of 15 amino acids. V was trimmed by 6 bases and J by 3 bases, leaving 18 bases between them. The V gene's germline CDR1 is DFQATT and CDR2 SNEGSKA (reference sequence).

In this sample, this clonotype turned up a few times. The rearrangement uses TRBV29-1 and TRBJ1-5, with TRBD1 as a possible D gene (5 bases). Trimming left V 2 bases short and J 7 bases short, with 21 bases between. This CDR3 is 16 amino acids long. Germline-derived CDR1 and CDR2 are SQVTM and ANQGSEA. The CDR3 loop reads CSVESLGRDALQPQHF. The CDR3 DNA reads as TGCAGCGTTGAATCCCTGGGCAGGGACGCTCTGCAGCCCCAGCATTTT. The whole variable domain, remainder taken from reference TRBV29-1 and TRBJ1-5, is SAVISQKPSRDICQRGTSLTIQCQVDSQVTMMFWYRQQPGQSLTLIATANQGSEATYESGFVIDKFPISRPNLTFSTLTVSNMSPEDSSIYLCSVESLGRDALQPQHFGDGTRLSIL.

This rearrangement joins TRBV20-1 to TRBJ2-1; D might be TRBD1 (7 bases). Germline lookup yields CDR1 DFQATT and CDR2 SNEGSKA (reference sequence). CDR3 length: 16 residues. The V and J ends lost 3 bases and 7 bases respectively, with 22 bases between them. Here the CDR3 reads CSARKSGTAGRNEQFF. The DNA for the CDR3 is TGCAGTGCTAGGAAGTCCGGGACAGCTGGGAGGAATGAGCAGTTCTTC.

The chain carries TRBV2 and TRBJ2-5; 12 positions match TRBD2. The CDR3 contains 15 residues. Unmatched junction bases numbered 3, after V lost 7 bases and J lost 0 bases. The germline gives CDR1 SNHLY, CDR2 FYNNEI. CDR3 coding DNA: TGTGCCAGCACTCGGACTAGCGGGGACCAAGAGACCCAGTACTTC. Translating gives CASTRTSGDQETQYF.

V usage is TRBV19 and J usage is TRBJ1-5; no clear D. V lost 2 bases to trimming and J lost 10 bases, with 15 bases between them. Germline-derived CDR1 and CDR2 are LNHDA and SQIVND (reference sequence). CDR3 size: 14 residues. CDR3 residues: CASSISGRVEPQHF. The CDR3 region has the DNA TGTGCCAGTAGTATATCGGGTAGAGTCGAACCCCAGCATTTT.

This clonotype was detected a few times. The V gene is TRBV7-9, the J gene TRBJ2-5; maybe TRBD2 (5 bases). The CDR3 is made up of 16 amino acids. With 2 bases removed from V and 1 base from J, the gap between germline ends came to 14 bases. The V gene's germline CDR1 is SEHNR and CDR2 FQNEAQ (reference sequence). The CDR3 here is CASSLPTSISQETQYF. The DNA of the CDR3 is TGTGCCAGCAGCTTACCCACTAGTATTTCCCAAGAGACCCAGTACTTC.

V gene TRBV10-3 combines with J gene TRBJ2-7, with 8 bases identical to TRBD1. With 7 bases clipped from V and 12 bases from J, the junction kept 17 bases outside the gene matches. CDR3 length equals 14 residues. Germline V lookup: CDR1 ENHRY, CDR2 SYGVKD. CDR3 sequence (DNA): TGTGCCATCACCGGGACAGGTTTGGGTGGGTGGCTGTACTTC. Its protein is CAITGTGLGGWLYF.

A note on this clonotype: The germline gene is not matched at one end of the junction; a read error may be the cause. The chain recombines TRBV11-2 with TRBJ1-2, with D perhaps TRBD1 (6 bases). The CDR3 covers 13 residues. Germline CDR1 reads SGHAT; CDR2 reads FQNNGV. CDR3 sequence (DNA): TGTGCCAGCAGCTTAGGATCCCAGGGGATCCCCCTCTTC. It is translated as CASSLGSQGIPLF.

The J gene is TRBJ2-7, the V gene TRBV28, with 9 nucleotides matching TRBD2. Per germline, CDR1 MDHEN and CDR2 SYDVKM. The CDR3 is 16 amino acids. The V segment lost 3 bases and the J segment 2 bases; nucleotides outside the gene matches: 8. CDR3 loop: CASSLSSGRSPYEQYF. In nucleotides, the CDR3 is TGTGCCAGCAGTTTGTCCAGCGGGAGGAGTCCCTACGAGCAGTACTTC.